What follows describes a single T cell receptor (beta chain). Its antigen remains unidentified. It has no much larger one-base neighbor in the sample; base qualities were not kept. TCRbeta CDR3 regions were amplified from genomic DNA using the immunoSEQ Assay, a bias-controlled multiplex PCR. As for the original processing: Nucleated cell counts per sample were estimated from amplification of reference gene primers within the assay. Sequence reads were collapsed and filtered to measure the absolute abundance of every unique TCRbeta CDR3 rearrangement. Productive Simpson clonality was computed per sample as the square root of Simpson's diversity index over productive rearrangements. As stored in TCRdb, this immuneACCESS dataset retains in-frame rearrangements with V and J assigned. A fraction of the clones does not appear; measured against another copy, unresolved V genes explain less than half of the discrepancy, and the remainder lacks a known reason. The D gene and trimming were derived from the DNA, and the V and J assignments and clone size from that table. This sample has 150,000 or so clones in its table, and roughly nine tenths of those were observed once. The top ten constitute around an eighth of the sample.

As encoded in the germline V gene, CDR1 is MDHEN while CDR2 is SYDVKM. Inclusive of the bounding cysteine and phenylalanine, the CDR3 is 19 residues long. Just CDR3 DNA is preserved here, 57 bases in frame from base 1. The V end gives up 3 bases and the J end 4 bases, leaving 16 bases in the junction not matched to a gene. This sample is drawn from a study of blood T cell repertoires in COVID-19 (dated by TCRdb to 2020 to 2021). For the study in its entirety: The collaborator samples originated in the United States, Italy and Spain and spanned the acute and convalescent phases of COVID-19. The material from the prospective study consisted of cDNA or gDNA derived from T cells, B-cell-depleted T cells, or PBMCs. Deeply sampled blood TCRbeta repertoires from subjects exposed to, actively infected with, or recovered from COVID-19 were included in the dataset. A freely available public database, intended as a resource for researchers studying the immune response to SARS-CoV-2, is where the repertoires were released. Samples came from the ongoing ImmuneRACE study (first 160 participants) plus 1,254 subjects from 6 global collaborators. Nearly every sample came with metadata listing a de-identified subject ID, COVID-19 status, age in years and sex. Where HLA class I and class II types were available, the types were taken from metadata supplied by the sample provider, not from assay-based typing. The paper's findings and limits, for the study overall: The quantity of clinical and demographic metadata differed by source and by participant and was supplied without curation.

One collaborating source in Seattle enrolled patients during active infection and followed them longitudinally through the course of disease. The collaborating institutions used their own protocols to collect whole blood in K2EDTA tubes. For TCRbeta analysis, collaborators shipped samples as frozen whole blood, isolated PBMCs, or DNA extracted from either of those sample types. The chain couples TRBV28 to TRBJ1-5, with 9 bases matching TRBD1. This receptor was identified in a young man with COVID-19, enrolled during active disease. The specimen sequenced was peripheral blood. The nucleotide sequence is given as TGTGCCAGCAGTTTCTTTTCTTTGACAGGGGGTATACTTAATCAGCCCCAGCATTTT. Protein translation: CASSFFSLTGGILNQPQHF.